The TCR beta chain described here comes from a study of cytomegalovirus exposure and HLA in healthy donors. Whole-study findings and limits: Later analysis associated a missense DCLRE1C variant with TCR beta V- and J-gene trimming. A likely sequencing artifact accounted for one observed cluster of highly shared sequence variants.

This clone was found a few times. Its antigen is unknown. With 60 Vbeta and 13 Jbeta primers, the PCR was carried out. Using immunoSEQ multiplex PCR, the repertoire was profiled, and TCRdb retains in-frame clones only, with some absent. The repertoire has more than 65,000 clones, almost 80% of them found once; the top ten carry around 22%. The CDR3 runs to 16 residues. The V gene's germline CDR1 is PRHDT and CDR2 FYEKMQ (reference sequence). The trim removed 5 bases at V and 0 bases at J, leaving 3 bases unmatched. The V and J genes are TRBV13 and TRBJ1-6; 8 bases map to TRBD1. Sample: PBMCs. The clonotype comes from a woman aged 40 to 50 in good health and CMV-seropositive. The DNA of the CDR3 is TGTGCCAGCAGCCGGACAGGGAGCTCCTATAATTCACCCCTCCACTTT. It encodes CASSRTGSSYNSPLHF.